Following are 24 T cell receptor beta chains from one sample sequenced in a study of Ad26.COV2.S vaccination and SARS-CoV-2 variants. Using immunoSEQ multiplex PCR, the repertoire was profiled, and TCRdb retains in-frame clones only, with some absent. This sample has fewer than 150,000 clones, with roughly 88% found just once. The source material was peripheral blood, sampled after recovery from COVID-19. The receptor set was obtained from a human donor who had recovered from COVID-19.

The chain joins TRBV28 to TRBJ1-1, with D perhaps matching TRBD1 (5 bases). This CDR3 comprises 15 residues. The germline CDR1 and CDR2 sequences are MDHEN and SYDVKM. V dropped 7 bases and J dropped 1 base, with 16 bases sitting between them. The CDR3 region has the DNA TGTGCCAGCACCATGGGGGGACCGAGGAACACTGAAGCTTTCTTT. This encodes CASTMGGPRNTEAFF.

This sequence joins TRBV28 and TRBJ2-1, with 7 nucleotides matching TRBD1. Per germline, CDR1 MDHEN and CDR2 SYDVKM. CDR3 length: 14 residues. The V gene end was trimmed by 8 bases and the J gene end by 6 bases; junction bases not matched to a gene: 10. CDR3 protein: CASADRVGVNEQFF. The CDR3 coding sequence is TGTGCCAGCGCCGACAGGGTGGGGGTCAATGAGCAGTTCTTC.

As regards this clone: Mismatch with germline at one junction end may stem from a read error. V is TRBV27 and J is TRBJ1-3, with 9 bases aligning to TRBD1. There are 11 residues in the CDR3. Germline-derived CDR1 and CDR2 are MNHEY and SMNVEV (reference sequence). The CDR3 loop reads CASSLSRQGVF. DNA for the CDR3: TGTGCCAGCAGTTTATCTCGACAGGGGGTATTT.

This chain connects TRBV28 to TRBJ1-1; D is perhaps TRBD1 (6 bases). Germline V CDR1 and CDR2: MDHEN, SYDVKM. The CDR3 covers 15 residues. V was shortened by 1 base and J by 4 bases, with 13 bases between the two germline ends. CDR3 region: CASSLFRGWGTEAFF. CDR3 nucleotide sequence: TGTGCCAGCAGTTTATTCAGGGGTTGGGGCACTGAAGCTTTCTTT. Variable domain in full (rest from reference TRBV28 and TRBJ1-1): DVKVTQSSRYLVKRTGEKVFLECVQDMDHENMFWYRQDPGLGLRLIYFSYDVKMKEKGDIPEGYSVSREKKERFSLILESASTNQTSMYLCASSLFRGWGTEAFFGQGTRLTVV.

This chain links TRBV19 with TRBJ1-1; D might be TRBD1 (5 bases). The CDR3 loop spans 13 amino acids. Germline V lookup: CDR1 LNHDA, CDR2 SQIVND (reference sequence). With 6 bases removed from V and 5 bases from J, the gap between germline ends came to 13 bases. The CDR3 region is CASRGQGRTEAFF. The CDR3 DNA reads TGTGCCAGTAGAGGGCAGGGAAGAACTGAAGCTTTCTTT.

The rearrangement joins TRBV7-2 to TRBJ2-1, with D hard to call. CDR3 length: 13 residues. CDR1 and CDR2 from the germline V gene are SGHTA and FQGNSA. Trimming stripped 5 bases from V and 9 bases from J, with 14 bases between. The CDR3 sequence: CASSLPSTGEQFF. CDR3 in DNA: TGTGCCAGCAGCCTACCTTCCACGGGTGAGCAGTTCTTC.

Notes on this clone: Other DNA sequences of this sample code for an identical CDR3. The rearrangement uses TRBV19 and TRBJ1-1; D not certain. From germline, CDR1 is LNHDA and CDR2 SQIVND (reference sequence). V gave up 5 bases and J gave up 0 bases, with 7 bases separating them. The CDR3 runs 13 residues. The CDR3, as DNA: TGTGCCAGTAGTGTAACAATGAACACTGAAGCTTTCTTT. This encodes CASSVTMNTEAFF.

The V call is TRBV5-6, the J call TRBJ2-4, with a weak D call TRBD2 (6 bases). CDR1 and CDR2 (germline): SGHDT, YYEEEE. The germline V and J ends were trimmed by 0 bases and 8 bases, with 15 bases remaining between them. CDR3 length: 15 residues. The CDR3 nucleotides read TGTGCCAGCAGCTTGGCTACCGGGGAGGCGGACATTCAGTACTTC. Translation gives CASSLATGEADIQYF.

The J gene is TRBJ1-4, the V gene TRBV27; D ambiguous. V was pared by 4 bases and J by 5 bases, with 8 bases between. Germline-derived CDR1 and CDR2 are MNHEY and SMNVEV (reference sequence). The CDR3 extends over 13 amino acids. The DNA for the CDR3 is TGTGCCAGCAGTTCCGCCTTGAATGAAAAACTGTTTTTT. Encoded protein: CASSSALNEKLFF.

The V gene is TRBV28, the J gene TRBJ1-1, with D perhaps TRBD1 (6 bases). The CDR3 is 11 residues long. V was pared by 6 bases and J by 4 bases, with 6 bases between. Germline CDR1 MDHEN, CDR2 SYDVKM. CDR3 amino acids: CASRTGTEAFF. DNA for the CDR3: TGTGCCAGCAGGACAGGCACTGAAGCTTTCTTT.

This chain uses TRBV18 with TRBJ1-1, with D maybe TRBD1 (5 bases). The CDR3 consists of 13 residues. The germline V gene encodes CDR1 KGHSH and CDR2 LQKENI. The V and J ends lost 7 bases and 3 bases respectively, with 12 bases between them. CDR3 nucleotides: TGTGCCAGCTGGACACCCGAAGACACTGAAGCTTTCTTT. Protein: CASWTPEDTEAFF.

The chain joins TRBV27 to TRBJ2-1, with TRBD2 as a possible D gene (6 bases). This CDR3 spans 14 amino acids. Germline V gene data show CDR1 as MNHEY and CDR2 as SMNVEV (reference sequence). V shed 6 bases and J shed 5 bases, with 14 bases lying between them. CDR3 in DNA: TGTGCCAGCAGCTTACAGACTAGGAACAATGAGCAGTTCTTC. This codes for CASSLQTRNNEQFF.

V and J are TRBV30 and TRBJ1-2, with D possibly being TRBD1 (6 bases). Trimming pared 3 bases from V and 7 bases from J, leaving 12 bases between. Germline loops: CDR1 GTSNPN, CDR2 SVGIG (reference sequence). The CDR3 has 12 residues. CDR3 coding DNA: TGTGCCTGGAGGCCAGGGGTTCGTGGCTACACCTTC. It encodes CAWRPGVRGYTF.

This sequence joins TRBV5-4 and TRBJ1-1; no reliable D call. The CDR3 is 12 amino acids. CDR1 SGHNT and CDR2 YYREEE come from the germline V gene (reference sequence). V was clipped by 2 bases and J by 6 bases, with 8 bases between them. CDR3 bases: TGTGCCAGCAGCTTTAGAGGATCTGAAGCTTTCTTT. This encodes CASSFRGSEAFF.

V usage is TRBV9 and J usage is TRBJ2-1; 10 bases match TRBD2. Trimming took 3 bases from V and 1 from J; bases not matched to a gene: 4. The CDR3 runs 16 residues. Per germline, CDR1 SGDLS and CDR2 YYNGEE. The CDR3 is CASSGLAGLSYNEQFF. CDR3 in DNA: TGTGCCAGCAGCGGACTAGCGGGCCTTTCCTACAATGAGCAGTTCTTC.

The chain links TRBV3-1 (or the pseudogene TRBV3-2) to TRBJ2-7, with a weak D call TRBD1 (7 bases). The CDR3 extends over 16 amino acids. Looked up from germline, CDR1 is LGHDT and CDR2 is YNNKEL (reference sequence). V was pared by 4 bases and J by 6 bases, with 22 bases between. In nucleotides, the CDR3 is TGTGCCAGCAGCCCCCCCGAATCAGGGGGGATGGGCGAGCAGTACTTC. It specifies CASSPPESGGMGEQYF.

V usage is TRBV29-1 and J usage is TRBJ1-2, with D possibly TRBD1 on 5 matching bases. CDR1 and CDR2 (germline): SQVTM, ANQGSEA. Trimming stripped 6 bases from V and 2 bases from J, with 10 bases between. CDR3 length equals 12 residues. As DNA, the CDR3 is TGCAGCGTGGTTGGGGGGAACTATGGCTACACCTTC. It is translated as CSVVGGNYGYTF.

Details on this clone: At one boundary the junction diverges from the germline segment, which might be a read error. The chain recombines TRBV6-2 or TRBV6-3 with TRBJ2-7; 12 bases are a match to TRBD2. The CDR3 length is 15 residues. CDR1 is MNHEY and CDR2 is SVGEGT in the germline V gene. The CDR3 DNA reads TGTGCCAGCAGTCCCACGGGACTAGCGGGCCCATCAGCGAACTTC. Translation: CASSPTGLAGPSANF.

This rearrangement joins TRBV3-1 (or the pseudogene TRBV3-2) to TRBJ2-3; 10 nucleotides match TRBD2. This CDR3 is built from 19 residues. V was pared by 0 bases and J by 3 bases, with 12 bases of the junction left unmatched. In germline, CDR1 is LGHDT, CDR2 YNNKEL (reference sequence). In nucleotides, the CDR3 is TGTGCCAGCAGCCAAGATGTTTCGCTAGCGGGGGCGGGGACAGATACGCAGTATTTT. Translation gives CASSQDVSLAGAGTDTQYF.

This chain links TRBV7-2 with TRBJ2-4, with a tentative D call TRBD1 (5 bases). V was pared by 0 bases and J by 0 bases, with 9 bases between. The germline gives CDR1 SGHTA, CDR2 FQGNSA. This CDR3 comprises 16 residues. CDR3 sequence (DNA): TGTGCCAGCAGCTTAGCAGGGGTTGTAGCCAAAAACATTCAGTACTTC. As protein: CASSLAGVVAKNIQYF. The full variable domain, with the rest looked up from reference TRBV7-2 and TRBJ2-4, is GAGVSQSPSNKVTEKGKDVELRCDPISGHTALYWYRQSLGQGLEFLIYFQGNSAPDKSGLPSDRFSAERTGGSVSTLTIQRTQQEDSAVYLCASSLAGVVAKNIQYFGAGTRLSVL.

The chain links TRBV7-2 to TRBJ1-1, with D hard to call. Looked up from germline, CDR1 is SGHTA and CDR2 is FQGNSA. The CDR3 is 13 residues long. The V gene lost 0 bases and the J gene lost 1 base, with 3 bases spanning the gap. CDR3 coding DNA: TGTGCCAGCAGCTTAGCGGGGAACACTGAAGCTTTCTTT. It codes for CASSLAGNTEAFF.

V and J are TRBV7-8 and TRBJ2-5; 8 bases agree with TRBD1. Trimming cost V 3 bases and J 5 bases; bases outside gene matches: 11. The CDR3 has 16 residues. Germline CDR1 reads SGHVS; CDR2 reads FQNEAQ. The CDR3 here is CASSFQGQGVMETQYF. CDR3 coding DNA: TGTGCCAGCAGCTTTCAAGGACAGGGAGTGATGGAGACCCAGTACTTC.

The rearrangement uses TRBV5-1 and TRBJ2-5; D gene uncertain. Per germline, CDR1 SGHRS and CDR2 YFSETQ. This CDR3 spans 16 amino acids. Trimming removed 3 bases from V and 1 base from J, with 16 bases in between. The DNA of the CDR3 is TGCGCCAGCAGCTCGGGTATCACGACCGGCCAAGAGACCCAGTACTTC. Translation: CASSSGITTGQETQYF.

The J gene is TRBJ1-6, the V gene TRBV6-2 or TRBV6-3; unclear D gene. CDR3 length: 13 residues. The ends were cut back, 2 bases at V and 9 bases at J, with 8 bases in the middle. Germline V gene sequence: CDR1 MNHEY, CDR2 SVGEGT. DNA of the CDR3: TGTGCCAGCAGTTACGAAGACCTTTCACCCCTCCACTTT. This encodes CASSYEDLSPLHF.